This TCR beta chain was sequenced during a study of cytomegalovirus exposure and HLA in healthy donors. Study-level findings and limits: Accurate prediction of most subjects' HLA-A and HLA-B alleles from TCR beta sequences was reported. Exclusion as indistinguishable affected some V segments, including TRBV6-2 and TRBV6-3. Upon later analysis, HLA-associated TCR beta chains proved more clonally expanded than other, equally common chains.

The PCR had 60 Vbeta and 13 Jbeta primers. The assay was immunoSEQ multiplex PCR, and TCRdb's table has in-frame clones only and misses some. The repertoire holds around 94,000 clones, with over 60% as singletons. Comments on this clone: Its antigen is currently unknown.

The CDR3 length is 12 residues. Trimming stripped 5 bases from V and 4 bases from J, with 9 bases between. Germline loops: CDR1 SGHTA, CDR2 FQGNSA. What was sequenced was PBMCs. The receptor's source is a woman aged 35 to 49 in good health and CMV-seropositive. This chain links TRBV7-2 with TRBJ2-7, with unresolved D. The DNA of the CDR3 is TGTGCCAGCAGCCCTACGAGTTACGAGCAGTACTTC. Protein sequence: CASSPTSYEQYF.